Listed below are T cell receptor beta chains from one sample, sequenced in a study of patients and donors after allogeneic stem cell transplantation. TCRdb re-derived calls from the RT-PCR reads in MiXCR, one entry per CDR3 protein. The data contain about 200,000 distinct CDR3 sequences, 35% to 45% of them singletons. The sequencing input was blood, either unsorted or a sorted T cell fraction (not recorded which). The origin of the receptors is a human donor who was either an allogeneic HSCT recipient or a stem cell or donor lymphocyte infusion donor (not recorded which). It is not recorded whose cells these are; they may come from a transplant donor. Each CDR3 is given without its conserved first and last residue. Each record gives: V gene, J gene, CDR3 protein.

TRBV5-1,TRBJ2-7,ASSLDRVSSYEQY
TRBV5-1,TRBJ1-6,ASSPSRAADNSPLH
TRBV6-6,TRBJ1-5,ASSSSDRGVGSNQPQH
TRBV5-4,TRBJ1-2,ASSGPTRSYGYT
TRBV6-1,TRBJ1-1,ASSEGALMNTEAF
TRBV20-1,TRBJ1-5,SARVQGRQPQH
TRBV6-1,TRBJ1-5,ASSGTGGGQPQH
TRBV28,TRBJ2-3,ASSLGGWGTDTQY
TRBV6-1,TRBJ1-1,ASSNRAEAF
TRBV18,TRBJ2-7,ASSPPSRGSYEQY
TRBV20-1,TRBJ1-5,SATSDSNQPQH
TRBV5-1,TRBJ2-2,ASTLGPNTGELF
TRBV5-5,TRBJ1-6,ASTTRSSSYNSPLH
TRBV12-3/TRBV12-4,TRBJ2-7,ASSSYRGNEQY
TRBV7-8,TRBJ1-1,ASSLVDSTEAF
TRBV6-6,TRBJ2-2,ASSYSAQGKGTGELF
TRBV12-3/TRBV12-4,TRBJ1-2,ASSLAGRYT
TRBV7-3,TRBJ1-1,ASSLSGVLNTEAF
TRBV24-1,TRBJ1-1,ATKGRHTEAF
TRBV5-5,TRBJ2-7,ASSPGLAGVY
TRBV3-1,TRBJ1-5,ASSQDWSNQPQH
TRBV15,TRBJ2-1,ATSRDTMEQF
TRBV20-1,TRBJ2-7,SARDGRYEQY
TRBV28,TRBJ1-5,ATAGAGSNQPQH
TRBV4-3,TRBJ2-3,ASSQRSGWGTDTQY
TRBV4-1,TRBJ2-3,ASSQVGQGARDTQY
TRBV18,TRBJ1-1,ASSPQGTETEAF
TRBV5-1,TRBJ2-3,ASSLQNSYADTQY
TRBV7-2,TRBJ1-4,ASSPGQDREKLF
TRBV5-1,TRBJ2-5,ASSLSFHSETQY
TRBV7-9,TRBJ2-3,ASSLGEDTQY
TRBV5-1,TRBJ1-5,ASSLVGDQPQH
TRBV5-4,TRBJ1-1,ASSLDVGSNTEAF
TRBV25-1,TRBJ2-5,ASSESGQRTKRTQY
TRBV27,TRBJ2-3,ASSLRAGDMVTQY
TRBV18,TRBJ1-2,ASSPRDKPSYT
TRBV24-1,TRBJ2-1,ATSRAAPNEQF
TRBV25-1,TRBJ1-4,ASSVRTGTGNEKLF
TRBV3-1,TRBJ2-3,ASSHWGGTDTQY
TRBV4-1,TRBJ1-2,ASSPSAALKRGYT
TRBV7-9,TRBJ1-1,ASSLVGKGAKNTEAF